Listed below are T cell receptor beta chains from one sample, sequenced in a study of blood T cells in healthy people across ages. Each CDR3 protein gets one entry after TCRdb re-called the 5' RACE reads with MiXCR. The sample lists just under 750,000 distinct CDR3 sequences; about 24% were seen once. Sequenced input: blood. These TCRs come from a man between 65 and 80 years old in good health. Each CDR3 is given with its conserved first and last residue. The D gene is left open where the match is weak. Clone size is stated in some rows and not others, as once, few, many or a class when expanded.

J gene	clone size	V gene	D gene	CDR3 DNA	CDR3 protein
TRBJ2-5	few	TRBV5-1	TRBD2	TGCGCCGGCAGCCCGACTAGCGTCTGGGAGACCCAGTACTTC	CAGSPTSVWETQYF
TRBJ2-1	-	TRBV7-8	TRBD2	TGTGCCAGCAGCTTATTTAGAGCGGGGGGGCGGAATGAGCAGTTCTTC	CASSLFRAGGRNEQFF
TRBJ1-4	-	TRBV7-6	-	TGTGCCAGCAGCCGTACGTCAACTAATGAAAAACTGTTTTTT	CASSRTSTNEKLFF
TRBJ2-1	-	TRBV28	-	TGTGCCAGCAGTTTATGGACTACGAGCTCCTACAATGAGCAGTTCTTC	CASSLWTTSSYNEQFF
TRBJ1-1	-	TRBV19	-	TGTGCCAGTAGTATCGCCTGGCGGGGGGGGACTGAAGCTTTCTTT	CASSIAWRGGTEAFF
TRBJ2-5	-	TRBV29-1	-	TGCAGCGTTGACGGAAGACAGGCCTGGACCCAGTACTTC	CSVDGRQAWTQYF
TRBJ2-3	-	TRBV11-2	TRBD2	TGTGCCAGCGGCTCCCTAGCGGGGTTCACAGATACGCAGTATTTT	CASGSLAGFTDTQYF
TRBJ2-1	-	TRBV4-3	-	TGCGCCAGCAGCCAAGAGGGATTGGGCTGGCGAAGGGACAATGAGCAGTTCTTC	CASSQEGLGWRRDNEQFF
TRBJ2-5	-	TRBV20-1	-	TGCAGTGCCAGACGTCAGTGGGGAGAGACCCAGTACTTC	CSARRQWGETQYF
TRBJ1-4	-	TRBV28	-	TGTGCCAGCACTTTGGCGGCAACTAATGAAAAACTGTTTTTT	CASTLAATNEKLFF
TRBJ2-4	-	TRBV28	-	TGTGCCAGCAGAGCTCCCGAGGGCTTAGCCAAAAACATTCAGTACTTC	CASRAPEGLAKNIQYF
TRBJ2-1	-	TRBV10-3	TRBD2	TGTGCCATCAGGCCGGGAAGCGGGGGAAACAATGAGCAGTTCTTC	CAIRPGSGGNNEQFF
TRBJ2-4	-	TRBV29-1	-	TGCAGCGTAGCCGGGAACGAAAACATTCAGTACTTC	CSVAGNENIQYF
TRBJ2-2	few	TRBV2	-	TGTGCCAGCAGTGTCCTTTCAATCACCGGGGAGCTGTTTTTT	CASSVLSITGELFF
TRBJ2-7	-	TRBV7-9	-	TGTGCCAGCAGCCGAGTAGATTACGAGCAGTACTTC	CASSRVDYEQYF
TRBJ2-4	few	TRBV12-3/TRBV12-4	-	TGTGCCAGCAGTTTCGACATAGCCAAAAACATTCAGTACTTC	CASSFDIAKNIQYF
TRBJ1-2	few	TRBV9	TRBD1	TGTGCCAGCAGCCCCCGCCGGGACAGGGGATCCGGTTATGGCTACACCTTC	CASSPRRDRGSGYGYTF
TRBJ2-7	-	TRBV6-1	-	TGTGCCAGCAGTCAAGGGAGTCCCTACGAGCAGTACTTC	CASSQGSPYEQYF
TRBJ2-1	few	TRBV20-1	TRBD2	TGCAGTGCTAGAGATTTAGCGGGAGAATACAATGAGCAGTTCTTC	CSARDLAGEYNEQFF
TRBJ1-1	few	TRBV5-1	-	TGCGCCAGCAGCTTGTCGGGGTTCCCCACTGAAGCTTTCTTT	CASSLSGFPTEAFF
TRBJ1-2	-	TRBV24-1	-	TGTGCCACCAAGGACCGGGAGAACTATGGCTACACCTTC	CATKDRENYGYTF